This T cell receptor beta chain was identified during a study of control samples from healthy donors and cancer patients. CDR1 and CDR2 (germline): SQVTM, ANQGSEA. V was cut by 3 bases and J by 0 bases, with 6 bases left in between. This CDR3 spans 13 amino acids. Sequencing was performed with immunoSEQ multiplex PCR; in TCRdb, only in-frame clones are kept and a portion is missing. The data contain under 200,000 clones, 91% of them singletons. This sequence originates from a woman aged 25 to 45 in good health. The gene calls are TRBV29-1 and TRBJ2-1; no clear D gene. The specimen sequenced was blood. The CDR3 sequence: CSVDSSSYNEQFF. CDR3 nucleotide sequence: TGCAGCGTTGATTCGAGCTCCTACAATGAGCAGTTCTTC.